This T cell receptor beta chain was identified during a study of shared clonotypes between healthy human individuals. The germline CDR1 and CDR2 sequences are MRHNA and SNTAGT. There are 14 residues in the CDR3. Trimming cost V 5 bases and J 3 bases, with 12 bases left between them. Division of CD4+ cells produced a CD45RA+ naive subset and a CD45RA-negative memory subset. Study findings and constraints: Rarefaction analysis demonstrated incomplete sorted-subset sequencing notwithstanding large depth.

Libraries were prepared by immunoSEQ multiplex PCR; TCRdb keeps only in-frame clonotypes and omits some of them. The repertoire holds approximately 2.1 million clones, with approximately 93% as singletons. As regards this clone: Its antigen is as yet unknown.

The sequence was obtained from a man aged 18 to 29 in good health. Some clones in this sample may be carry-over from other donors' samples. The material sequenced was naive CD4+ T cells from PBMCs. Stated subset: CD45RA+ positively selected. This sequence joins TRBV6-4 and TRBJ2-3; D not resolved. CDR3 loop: CASSLDRQTDTQYF. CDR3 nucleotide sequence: TGTGCCAGCAGTTTGGACCGACAAACAGATACGCAGTATTTT.